This entry features one T cell receptor beta chain sequence. Its antigen is unknown. J gave up 2 bases and V 4 bases, and 6 bases lay outside the gene matches. The V gene's germline CDR1 is SGHRS and CDR2 YFSETQ. CDR3 length: 15 amino acids. The sample originates from a study of T cell responses to AZD1222 COVID-19 vaccine. On the study more broadly: Combined were second doses at about 4 or about 12 weeks.

Measured with immunoSEQ multiplex PCR; TCRdb has only the in-frame clones, and not every one. The sample contains roughly 100,000 clones, more than 75% of which appear only once. Study results and caveats: The number of AZD1222 recipients seropositive at baseline was only five or six. Reports indicate that nearly half of spike-specific TCRs are directed at unmutated variant regions. Two AZD1222 doses significantly raised spike-specific TCR breadth and depth over controls.

V gene TRBV5-1 combines with J gene TRBJ1-1; 9 bases agree with TRBD1. The input for sequencing was peripheral blood, taken on day 0 of AZD1222 vaccination. The receptor was isolated from an adult in good health. The CDR3 DNA follows: TGCGCCAGCAGCGTTGGGGACAGGGCCAACACTGAAGCTTTCTTT. It yields the protein CASSVGDRANTEAFF. The variable domain in full, with the rest retrieved from reference TRBV5-1 and TRBJ1-1, is KAGVTQTPRYLIKTRGQQVTLSCSPISGHRSVSWYQQTPGQGLQFLFEYFSETQRNKGNFPGRFSGRQFSNSRSEMNVSTLELGDSALYLCASSVGDRANTEAFFGQGTRLTVV.